Described below is a single T cell receptor (beta chain) sequence and its context. Its specificity is not known. The data were obtained in a study of a mutant IDH1 vaccine in newly diagnosed glioma. Time point noted: week 35, safety follow-up. Topical imiquimod accompanied each vaccine dose, which consisted of 300 ug of mutant IDH1 20-mer peptide. Assay used: immunoSEQ multiplex PCR; TCRdb lists only in-frame clones, some missing. Here the sample spans around 26,000 clones, 70% to 90% being singletons. Germline values: CDR1 SGHNT, CDR2 YYREEE (reference sequence). V lost 2 bases and J 2 bases, leaving 10 bases between the germline ends. This CDR3 contains 14 residues.

The rearrangement uses TRBV5-4 and TRBJ2-5, with a tentative D call TRBD2 (6 bases). Material: PBMCs, obtained from a glioma patient whose treatment included an IDH1 peptide vaccine. The source of this sequence is a man in his thirties or forties with glioma. CDR3 DNA sequence: TGTGCCAGCAGCTTCCGGGACTTACAAGAGACCCAGTACTTC. Amino acid sequence: CASSFRDLQETQYF.